This TCR beta chain was found in a study of blood T cell repertoires in COVID-19. Produced via immunoSEQ multiplex PCR; TCRdb's table is partial and in-frame only. Among over 85,000 clones listed, around 90% were seen once. The junction had 4 bases not matched to a gene; V was cut back by 6 bases and J by 2 bases. Germline CDR1 and CDR2: SGHDN and FVKESK. The CDR3 is made up of 13 amino acids. The sequence derives from a man between 65 and 79 years old with acute or convalescent COVID-19. The sample comprised peripheral blood. The rearrangement links TRBV14 to TRBJ2-7; the match to TRBD1 covers 7 bases. CDR3 sequence: CASSPTGPYEQYF. DNA for the CDR3: TGTGCCAGCAGTCCGACAGGGCCCTACGAGCAGTACTTC.